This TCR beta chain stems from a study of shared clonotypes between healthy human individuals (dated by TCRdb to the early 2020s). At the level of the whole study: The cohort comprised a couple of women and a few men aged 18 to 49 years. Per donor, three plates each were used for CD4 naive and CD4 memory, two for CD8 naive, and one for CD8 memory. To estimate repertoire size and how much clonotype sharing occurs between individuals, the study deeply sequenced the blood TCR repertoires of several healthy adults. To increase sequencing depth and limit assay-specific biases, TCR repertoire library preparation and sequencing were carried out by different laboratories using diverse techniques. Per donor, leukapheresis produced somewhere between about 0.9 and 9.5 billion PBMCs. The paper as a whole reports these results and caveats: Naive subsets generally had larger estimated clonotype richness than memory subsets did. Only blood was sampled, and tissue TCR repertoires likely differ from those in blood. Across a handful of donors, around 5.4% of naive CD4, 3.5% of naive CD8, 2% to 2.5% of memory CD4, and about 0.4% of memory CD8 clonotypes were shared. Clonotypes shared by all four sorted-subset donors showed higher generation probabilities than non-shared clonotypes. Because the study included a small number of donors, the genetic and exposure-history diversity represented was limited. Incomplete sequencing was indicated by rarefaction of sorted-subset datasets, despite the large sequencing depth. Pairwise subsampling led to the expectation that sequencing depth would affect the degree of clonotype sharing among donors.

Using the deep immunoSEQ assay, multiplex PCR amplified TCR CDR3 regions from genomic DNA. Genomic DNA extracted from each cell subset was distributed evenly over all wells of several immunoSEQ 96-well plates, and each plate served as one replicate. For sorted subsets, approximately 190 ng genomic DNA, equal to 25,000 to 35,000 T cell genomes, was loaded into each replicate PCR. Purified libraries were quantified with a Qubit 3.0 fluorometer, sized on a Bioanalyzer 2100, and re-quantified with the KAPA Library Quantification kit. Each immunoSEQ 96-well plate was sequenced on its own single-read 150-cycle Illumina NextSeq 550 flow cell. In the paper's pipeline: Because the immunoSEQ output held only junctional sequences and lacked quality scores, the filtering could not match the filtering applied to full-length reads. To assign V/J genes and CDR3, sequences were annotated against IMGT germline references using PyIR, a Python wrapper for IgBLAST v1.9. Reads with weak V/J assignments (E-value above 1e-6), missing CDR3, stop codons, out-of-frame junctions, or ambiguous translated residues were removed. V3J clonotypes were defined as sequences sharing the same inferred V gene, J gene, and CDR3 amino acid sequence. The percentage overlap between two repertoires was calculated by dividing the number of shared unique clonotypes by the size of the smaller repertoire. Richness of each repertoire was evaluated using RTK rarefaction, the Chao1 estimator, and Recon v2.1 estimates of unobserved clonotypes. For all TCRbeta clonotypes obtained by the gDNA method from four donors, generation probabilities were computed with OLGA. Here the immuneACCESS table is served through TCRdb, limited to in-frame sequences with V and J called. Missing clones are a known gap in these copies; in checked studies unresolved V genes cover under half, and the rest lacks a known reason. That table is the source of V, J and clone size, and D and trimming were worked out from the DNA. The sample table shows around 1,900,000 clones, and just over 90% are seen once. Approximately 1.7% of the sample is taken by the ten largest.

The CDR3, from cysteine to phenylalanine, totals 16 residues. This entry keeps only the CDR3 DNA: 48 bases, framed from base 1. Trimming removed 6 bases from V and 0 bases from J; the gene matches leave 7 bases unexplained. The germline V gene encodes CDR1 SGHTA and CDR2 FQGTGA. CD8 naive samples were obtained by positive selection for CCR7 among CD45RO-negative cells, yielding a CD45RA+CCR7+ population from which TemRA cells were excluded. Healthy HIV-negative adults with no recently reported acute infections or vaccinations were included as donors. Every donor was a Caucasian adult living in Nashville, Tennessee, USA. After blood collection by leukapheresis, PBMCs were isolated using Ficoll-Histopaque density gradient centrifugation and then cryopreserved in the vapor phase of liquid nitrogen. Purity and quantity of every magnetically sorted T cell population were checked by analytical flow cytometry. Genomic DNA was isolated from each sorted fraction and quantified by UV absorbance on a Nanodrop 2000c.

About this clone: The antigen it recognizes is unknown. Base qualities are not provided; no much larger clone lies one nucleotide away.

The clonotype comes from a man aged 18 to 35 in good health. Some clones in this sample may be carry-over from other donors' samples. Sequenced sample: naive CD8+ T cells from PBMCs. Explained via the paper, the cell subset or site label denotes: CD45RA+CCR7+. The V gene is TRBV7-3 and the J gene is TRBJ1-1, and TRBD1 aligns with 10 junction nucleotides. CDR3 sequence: CASSPRTGGLNTEAFF. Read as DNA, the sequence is TGTGCCAGCAGTCCCCGGACAGGGGGGTTGAACACTGAAGCTTTCTTT.